This T cell receptor (beta chain) was retrieved from a study of blood T cells in healthy people across ages. As regards this clonotype: Its target is unknown.

The use of a sample-barcoded 5' primer and a J-beta primer mix characterized a second PCR of 7 to 11 cycles. TCRdb reprocessed the 5' RACE reads with MiXCR, giving one entry per CDR3 protein. The sample has roughly 900,000 distinct CDR3 sequences, around 30% seen once. Per-sample yields of isolated PBMCs were at least 6 million. Total RNA extracted from each sample amounted to at least 5 micrograms. Findings of the study overall: Whereas aged donors had fewer naive CD4+ cells, long-lived donors had more of them and higher diversity. Older age coincided with a roughly linear decline in TCR beta diversity per million T cells.

Sequenced input: blood. This TCR was recovered from a woman aged 80 or over in good health.

CDR3 amino acids: CASSKALRIRRPHNEQFF. CDR3 DNA sequence: TGTGCCAGCAGCAAAGCGCTGAGGATAAGGAGGCCCCACAATGAGCAGTTCTTC. The J gene is TRBJ2-1, the V gene TRBV21-1. TRBV21-1 is assigned pseudogene status. This CDR3 is 18 amino acids long.